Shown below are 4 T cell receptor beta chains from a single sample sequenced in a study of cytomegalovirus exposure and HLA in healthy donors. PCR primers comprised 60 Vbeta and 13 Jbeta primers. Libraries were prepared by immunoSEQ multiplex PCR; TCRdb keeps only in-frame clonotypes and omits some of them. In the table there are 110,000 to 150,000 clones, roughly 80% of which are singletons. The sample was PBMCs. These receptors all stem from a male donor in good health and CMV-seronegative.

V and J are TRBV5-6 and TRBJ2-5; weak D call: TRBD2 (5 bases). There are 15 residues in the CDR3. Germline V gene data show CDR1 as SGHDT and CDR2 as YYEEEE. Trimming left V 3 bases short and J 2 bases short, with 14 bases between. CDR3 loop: CASSSKWTQQETQYF. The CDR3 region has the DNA TGTGCCAGCAGCTCCAAGTGGACTCAACAAGAGACCCAGTACTTC.

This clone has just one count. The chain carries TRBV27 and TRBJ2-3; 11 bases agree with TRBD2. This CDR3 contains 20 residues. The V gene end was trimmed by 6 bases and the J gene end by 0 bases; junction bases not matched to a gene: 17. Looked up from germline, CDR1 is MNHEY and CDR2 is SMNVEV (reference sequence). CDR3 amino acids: CASREASGRPQATSTDTQYF. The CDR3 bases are TGTGCCAGCAGGGAAGCTAGCGGGAGGCCCCAGGCGACTAGCACAGATACGCAGTATTTT.

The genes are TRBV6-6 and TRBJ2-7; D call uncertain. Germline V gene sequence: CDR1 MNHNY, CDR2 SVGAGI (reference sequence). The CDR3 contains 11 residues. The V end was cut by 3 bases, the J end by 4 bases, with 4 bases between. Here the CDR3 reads CASSYQYEQYF. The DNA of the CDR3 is TGTGCCAGCAGTTATCAGTACGAGCAGTACTTC.

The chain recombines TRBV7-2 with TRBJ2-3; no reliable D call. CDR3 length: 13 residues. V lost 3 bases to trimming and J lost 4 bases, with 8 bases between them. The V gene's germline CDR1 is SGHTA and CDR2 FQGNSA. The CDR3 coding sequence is TGTGCCAGCAGCTTCGTGGCAGCAGATACGCAGTATTTT. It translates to CASSFVAADTQYF.